The rows below give T cell receptor beta chains drawn from one sample of a study of T cell responses to AZD1222 COVID-19 vaccine. TCRdb's table, derived via immunoSEQ multiplex PCR, lists solely in-frame clones and lacks some. Found here are about 140,000 clones, roughly 92% of them singletons; the top ten hold more than 4.5%. The sample here was peripheral blood, taken on day 0 of AZD1222 vaccination. The receptors derive from an adult in good health. Both conserved end residues are part of each CDR3. A D gene is named only where the DNA matches it firmly. The listing skips clone size in some rows; elsewhere it reads once, few, many or a size class.

J: TRBJ2-5; D: -; size: few; V: TRBV29-1; CDR3: CSVEPGTETQYF; DNA: TGCAGCGTTGAGCCGGGTACGGAGACCCAGTACTTC
J: TRBJ2-2; D: -; size: -; V: TRBV7-2; CDR3: CASSLVGGSNTGELFF; DNA: TGTGCCAGCAGCTTAGTGGGCGGGTCGAACACCGGGGAGCTGTTTTTT
J: TRBJ1-5; D: -; size: -; V: TRBV18; CDR3: CASSEDGSNQPQHF; DNA: TGTGCCAGCTCAGAAGACGGGAGCAATCAGCCCCAGCATTTT
J: TRBJ2-7; D: TRBD2; size: -; V: TRBV11-2; CDR3: CASSSPWTSGSHEQYF; DNA: TGTGCCAGCAGCTCCCCATGGACTAGCGGGAGCCACGAGCAGTACTTC
J: TRBJ1-3; D: TRBD1; size: few; V: TRBV5-1; CDR3: CASSPGQRGSTIYF; DNA: TGCGCCAGCAGCCCGGGACAGCGGGGAAGCACCATATATTTT
J: TRBJ1-1; D: -; size: -; V: TRBV5-1; CDR3: CASSLPGLPSPNTEAFF; DNA: TGCGCCAGCAGCTTGCCAGGACTGCCTAGTCCGAACACTGAAGCTTTCTTT
J: TRBJ2-1; D: TRBD1; size: -; V: TRBV2; CDR3: CASSEADRVVREQFF; DNA: TGTGCCAGCAGTGAGGCGGACAGGGTGGTAAGGGAGCAGTTCTTC
J: TRBJ1-4; D: TRBD1; size: -; V: TRBV24-1; CDR3: CATSDGQGARYEKLFF; DNA: TGTGCCACCAGTGATGGACAGGGGGCGCGTTATGAAAAACTGTTTTTT
J: TRBJ1-1; D: -; size: -; V: TRBV11-2; CDR3: CASSLFQNTEAFF; DNA: TGTGCCAGCAGCTTATTCCAGAACACTGAAGCTTTCTTT
J: TRBJ1-4; D: TRBD1; size: -; V: TRBV28; CDR3: CASSLSVGKVTGDEKLFF; DNA: TGTGCCAGCAGTTTATCTGTCGGGAAAGTAACAGGGGATGAAAAACTGTTTTTT
J: TRBJ2-1; D: -; size: -; V: TRBV27; CDR3: CASSYYSYNEQFF; DNA: TGTGCCAGCAGTTATTACTCCTACAATGAGCAGTTCTTC
J: TRBJ2-7; D: -; size: few; V: TRBV2; CDR3: CASMGEPYEQYF; DNA: TGTGCCAGCATGGGAGAACCCTACGAGCAGTACTTC
J: TRBJ1-1; D: -; size: -; V: TRBV7-8; CDR3: CASSFRGNTEAFF; DNA: TGTGCCAGCAGCTTCAGGGGGAACACTGAAGCTTTCTTT
J: TRBJ2-1; D: -; size: -; V: TRBV5-1; CDR3: CASSLGAIRDEQFF; DNA: TGCGCCAGCAGCTTGGGGGCAATTAGGGATGAGCAGTTCTTC
J: TRBJ2-1; D: TRBD2; size: few; V: TRBV10-3; CDR3: CAISEWGSGRLSSYNEQFF; DNA: TGTGCCATCAGTGAGTGGGGTAGCGGGAGACTGAGCTCCTACAATGAGCAGTTCTTC
J: TRBJ1-1; D: TRBD1; size: -; V: TRBV4-2; CDR3: CASSQELARGHGAFF; DNA: TGTGCCAGCAGCCAAGAATTGGCCAGGGGGCATGGAGCTTTCTTT
J: TRBJ1-6; D: -; size: -; V: TRBV19; CDR3: CASSMEGNPLHF; DNA: TGTGCCAGTAGTATGGAGGGGAATCCCCTCCACTTT
J: TRBJ2-1; D: TRBD1; size: -; V: TRBV4-2; CDR3: CASSQPGTADNEQFF; DNA: TGTGCCAGCAGCCAACCGGGGACAGCGGACAATGAGCAGTTCTTC
J: TRBJ2-1; D: TRBD2; size: few; V: TRBV3-1/TRBV3-2; CDR3: CASSPQTSGGALRSYNEQFF; DNA: TGTGCCAGCAGCCCGCAGACTAGCGGGGGGGCCTTACGGTCCTACAATGAGCAGTTCTTC
J: TRBJ1-2; D: TRBD1; size: -; V: TRBV7-9; CDR3: CASSSDRHGYTF; DNA: TGTGCCAGCAGCTCGGACAGGCATGGCTACACCTTC
J: TRBJ1-1; D: -; size: once; V: TRBV6-4; CDR3: CASSVTANTEAFF; DNA: TGTGCCAGCAGTGTGACGGCGAACACTGAAGCTTTCTTT
J: TRBJ1-6; D: TRBD1; size: -; V: TRBV28; CDR3: CASSPTGVNNSPLHF; DNA: TGTGCCAGCAGCCCGACAGGGGTAAATAATTCACCCCTCCACTTT
J: TRBJ1-6; D: TRBD1; size: -; V: TRBV11-1; CDR3: CASRRETGNSPLHF; DNA: TGTGCCAGCAGAAGGGAGACAGGGAATTCACCCCTCCACTTT
J: TRBJ1-1; D: -; size: -; V: TRBV5-1; CDR3: CASSPTDGVQGVRTEAFF; DNA: TGCGCCAGCAGCCCTACAGATGGGGTGCAGGGCGTACGGACTGAAGCTTTCTTT
J: TRBJ2-7; D: -; size: -; V: TRBV14; CDR3: CASSVGSKGSYEQYF; DNA: TGTGCCAGCAGCGTAGGGTCCAAGGGCTCCTACGAGCAGTACTTC
J: TRBJ2-2; D: -; size: -; V: TRBV5-5; CDR3: CASSLGGFDTGELFF; DNA: TGTGCCAGCAGCTTGGGTGGGTTCGACACCGGGGAGCTGTTTTTT
J: TRBJ1-6; D: -; size: -; V: TRBV7-2; CDR3: CASSFSPQGNSPLHF; DNA: TGTGCCAGCAGCTTTTCTCCCCAGGGCAATTCACCCCTCCACTTT
J: TRBJ1-1; D: -; size: -; V: TRBV6-5; CDR3: CASSYGTQSNTEAFF; DNA: TGTGCCAGCAGTTACGGGACCCAATCTAACACTGAAGCTTTCTTT
J: TRBJ2-7; D: -; size: few; V: TRBV5-1; CDR3: CASSLGSVHSYEQYF; DNA: TGCGCCAGCAGCTTGGGGTCCGTGCACTCCTACGAGCAGTACTTC
J: TRBJ1-5; D: TRBD1; size: -; V: TRBV10-3; CDR3: CAISEGTGVDQPQHF; DNA: TGTGCCATCAGTGAAGGGACAGGGGTGGATCAGCCCCAGCATTTT
J: TRBJ1-6; D: -; size: -; V: TRBV27; CDR3: CASSLPQTVSNSPLHF; DNA: TGTGCCAGCAGTTTACCCCAGACAGTATCAAATTCACCCCTCCACTTT
J: TRBJ2-7; D: -; size: -; V: TRBV4-2; CDR3: CASSPGQTYEQYF; DNA: TGTGCCAGCAGCCCCGGACAGACCTACGAGCAGTACTTC
J: TRBJ1-2; D: -; size: -; V: TRBV11-2; CDR3: CASSPGVGYGYTF; DNA: TGTGCCAGCAGCCCCGGGGTAGGTTACGGCTACACCTTC
J: TRBJ2-7; D: -; size: -; V: TRBV5-4; CDR3: CASSYQGGSYEQYF; DNA: TGTGCCAGCAGCTATCAGGGTGGTTCCTACGAGCAGTACTTC
J: TRBJ2-7; D: TRBD1; size: -; V: TRBV27; CDR3: CASSGTGKGDEQYF; DNA: TGTGCCAGCAGCGGGACAGGGAAGGGCGACGAGCAGTACTTC
J: TRBJ2-2; D: -; size: -; V: TRBV7-9; CDR3: CASSLGSTGELFF; DNA: TGTGCCAGCAGCTTAGGAAGCACCGGGGAGCTGTTTTTT
J: TRBJ1-6; D: -; size: -; V: TRBV5-1; CDR3: CASSLEQNSPLHF; DNA: TGCGCCAGCAGCTTAGAGCAAAATTCACCCCTCCACTTT
J: TRBJ2-5; D: -; size: -; V: TRBV29-1; CDR3: CSVGGRAIETQYF; DNA: TGCAGCGTTGGGGGCAGGGCGATCGAGACCCAGTACTTC
J: TRBJ1-3; D: -; size: -; V: TRBV7-6; CDR3: CASSSDIGNTIYF; DNA: TGTGCCAGCAGCTCGGACATTGGAAACACCATATATTTT
J: TRBJ1-5; D: -; size: -; V: TRBV24-1; CDR3: CATSDNSNQPQHF; DNA: TGTGCCACCAGTGACAATAGCAATCAGCCCCAGCATTTT
J: TRBJ2-2; D: TRBD1; size: -; V: TRBV29-1; CDR3: CSVARGLAGELFF; DNA: TGCAGCGTTGCCAGGGGGCTCGCCGGGGAGCTGTTTTTT
J: TRBJ1-1; D: -; size: -; V: TRBV7-9; CDR3: CASSLGQRQVWDTEAFF; DNA: TGTGCCAGCAGCTTAGGTCAAAGACAGGTTTGGGACACTGAAGCTTTCTTT
J: TRBJ1-1; D: -; size: -; V: TRBV2; CDR3: CASSRDPGARRATEAFF; DNA: TGTGCCAGCTCCCGAGACCCCGGGGCCCGGAGGGCTACTGAAGCTTTCTTT
J: TRBJ1-2; D: -; size: -; V: TRBV5-1; CDR3: CASGEGYGYTF; DNA: TGCGCCAGCGGTGAAGGCTATGGCTACACCTTC
J: TRBJ1-2; D: TRBD1; size: -; V: TRBV19; CDR3: CASSTFGQGGYGYTF; DNA: TGTGCCAGTAGTACCTTTGGACAGGGGGGCTATGGCTACACCTTC
J: TRBJ2-3; D: -; size: -; V: TRBV2; CDR3: CASSEARQSIRDTQYF; DNA: TGTGCCAGCAGTGAAGCCAGACAGTCTATTCGAGATACGCAGTATTTT
J: TRBJ2-7; D: TRBD2; size: once; V: TRBV3-1/TRBV3-2; CDR3: CASSPYQTSGKLYEQYF; DNA: TGTGCCAGCAGCCCCTACCAAACTAGCGGCAAGCTCTACGAGCAGTACTTC
J: TRBJ2-1; D: TRBD2; size: once; V: TRBV7-2; CDR3: CASSKDRGGPEQFF; DNA: TGTGCCAGCAGCAAGGACCGGGGGGGCCCTGAGCAGTTCTTC
J: TRBJ2-1; D: TRBD2; size: -; V: TRBV29-1; CDR3: CSVGPSGAGEQFF; DNA: TGCAGCGTTGGTCCTAGCGGGGCTGGCGAGCAGTTCTTC
J: TRBJ1-2; D: TRBD1; size: -; V: TRBV7-9; CDR3: CASSLAAGGRYGYTF; DNA: TGTGCCAGCAGCTTAGCCGCAGGGGGGCGCTATGGCTACACCTTC
J: TRBJ2-1; D: -; size: -; V: TRBV23-1; CDR3: CASSQSSGNEQFF; DNA: TGCGCCAGCAGTCAATCCTCGGGCAATGAGCAGTTCTTC
J: TRBJ2-7; D: -; size: once; V: TRBV27; CDR3: CASSFRSEGIWEQYF; DNA: TGTGCCAGCAGTTTCAGGAGTGAAGGGATATGGGAGCAGTACTTC
J: TRBJ2-2; D: TRBD2; size: -; V: TRBV18; CDR3: CASSLPGTTTGELFF; DNA: TGTGCCAGCTCCCTCCCAGGGACTACAACCGGGGAGCTGTTTTTT
J: TRBJ1-2; D: -; size: -; V: TRBV18; CDR3: CASSPYLGDLYGYTF; DNA: TGTGCCAGCTCACCATATCTCGGAGACCTTTATGGCTACACCTTC
J: TRBJ2-7; D: TRBD1; size: -; V: TRBV28; CDR3: CASSLYRGMNEQYF; DNA: TGTGCCAGCAGTTTATACAGGGGCATGAACGAGCAGTACTTC
J: TRBJ1-3; D: -; size: -; V: TRBV7-6; CDR3: CASSQRGRTSGNTIYF; DNA: TGTGCCAGCAGCCAAAGAGGGAGAACCTCTGGAAACACCATATATTTT
J: TRBJ1-6; D: -; size: -; V: TRBV6-2/TRBV6-3; CDR3: CASSPLSGASSYNSPLHF; DNA: TGTGCCAGCAGCCCTTTGAGTGGGGCTAGCTCCTATAATTCACCCCTCCACTTT